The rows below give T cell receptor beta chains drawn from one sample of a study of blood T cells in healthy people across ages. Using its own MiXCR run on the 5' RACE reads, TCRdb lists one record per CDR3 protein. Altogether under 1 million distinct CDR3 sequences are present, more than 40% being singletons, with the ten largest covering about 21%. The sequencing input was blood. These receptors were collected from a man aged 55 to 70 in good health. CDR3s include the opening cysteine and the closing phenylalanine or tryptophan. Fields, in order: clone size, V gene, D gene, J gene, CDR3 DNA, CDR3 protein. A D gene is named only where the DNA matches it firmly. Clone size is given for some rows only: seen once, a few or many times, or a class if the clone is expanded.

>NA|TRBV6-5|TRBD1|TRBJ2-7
TGTGCCAGCAGTTATATTGCCCGGGACAGGGCCTACGAGCAGTACTTC
CASSYIARDRAYEQYF
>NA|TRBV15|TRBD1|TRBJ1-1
TGTGCCACCAGCGGTCGGGACAGGTTCACTGAAGCTTTCTTT
CATSGRDRFTEAFF
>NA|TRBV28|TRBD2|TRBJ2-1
TGTGCCAGCAGATCCGGGACGGGGGGGCCAACCTACAATGAGCAGTTCTTC
CASRSGTGGPTYNEQFF
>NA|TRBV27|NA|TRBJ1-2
TGTGCCAGCAGTTTATCAGGGGGGGCGAGAGGCTACACCTTC
CASSLSGGARGYTF
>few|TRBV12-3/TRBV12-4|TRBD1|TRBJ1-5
TGTGCCAGCAGTCGAACCGGGACAGGGTCTGCGCCCCAGCATTTT
CASSRTGTGSAPQHF
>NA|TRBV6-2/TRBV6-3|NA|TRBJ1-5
TGTGCCAGCAGTTACGGGGCAGATTCCAATCAGCCCCAGCATTTT
CASSYGADSNQPQHF
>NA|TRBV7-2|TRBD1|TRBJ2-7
TGTGCCAGCAGCTTAGGGGTAGGGGGCAACTACGGGCAGTACTTC
CASSLGVGGNYGQYF
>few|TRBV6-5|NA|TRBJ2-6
TGTGCCAGCAGTTACTCGTATCGGGGCTCTGGGGCCAACGTCCTGACTTTC
CASSYSYRGSGANVLTF
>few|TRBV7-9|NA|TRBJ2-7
TGTGCCAGGGGGGGCCAGGGATTTTCCGAGCAGTACTTC
CARGGQGFSEQYF
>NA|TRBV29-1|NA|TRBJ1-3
TGCAGCGTCGGTCGGGACACGCGAAACACCATATATTTT
CSVGRDTRNTIYF
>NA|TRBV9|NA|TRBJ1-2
TGTGCCGGCAGCTCGGAGGCCTATGGCTACACCTTC
CAGSSEAYGYTF
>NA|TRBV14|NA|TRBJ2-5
TGTGCCAGCAGCCCTAGGGACTTTGGGCCGAGGCAATTTAAGAAAGAGACCCAGTACTTC
CASSPRDFGPRQFKKETQYF
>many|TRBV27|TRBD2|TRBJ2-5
TGTGCCAGCAGCTCCCCGACTAGCGGCCAAGAGACCCAGTACTTC
CASSSPTSGQETQYF
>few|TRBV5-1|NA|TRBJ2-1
TGCGCCAGCAGCTTGCGGGGCACCCGCTCCTACAATGAGCAGTTCTTC
CASSLRGTRSYNEQFF
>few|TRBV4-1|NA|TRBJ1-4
TGCGCCAGCAGCCAAGGACAACTGTTTGCAACTAATGAAAAACTGTTTTTT
CASSQGQLFATNEKLFF
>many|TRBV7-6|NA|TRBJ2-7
TGTGCCAGCAGCCCCATCAGTCTCGGCTACGAGCAGTACTTC
CASSPISLGYEQYF
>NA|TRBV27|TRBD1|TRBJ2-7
TGTGCCAGCAGCGGGCGTCGGGACAGCTACGAGCAGTACTTC
CASSGRRDSYEQYF
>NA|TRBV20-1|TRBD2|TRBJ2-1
TGCAGTGCCAGAGCAACGGGGACTAGCGGGAACTTTGAGCAGTTCTTC
CSARATGTSGNFEQFF
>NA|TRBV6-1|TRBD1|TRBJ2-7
TGTGCCAGCAGTGCAGAGCCGGGACAGATTTACGAGCAGTACTTC
CASSAEPGQIYEQYF
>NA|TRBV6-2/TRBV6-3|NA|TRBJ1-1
TGTGCCAGCAGCCTCCCCCAGGGTCGGGGGACTGAAGCTTTCTTT
CASSLPQGRGTEAFF
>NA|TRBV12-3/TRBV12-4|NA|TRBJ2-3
TGTGCCAGCAGTCCGGTCCCAGATACGCAGTATTTT
CASSPVPDTQYF
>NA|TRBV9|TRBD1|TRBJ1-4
TGTGCCAGCAGCGTCGCCGGGACAGGGTTTGAAAAACTGTTTTTT
CASSVAGTGFEKLFF
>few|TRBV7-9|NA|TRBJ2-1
TGTGCCAGCAGGGGGCCGTGGGACAATGAGCAGTTCTTC
CASRGPWDNEQFF
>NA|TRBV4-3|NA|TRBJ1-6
TGCGCCAGCAGCCAAGAGGCAGGGTGGAATTCACCCCTCCACTTT
CASSQEAGWNSPLHF
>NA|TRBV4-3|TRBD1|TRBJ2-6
TGCGCCAGCAGCCAGAGGTGGGCAGGGGGTGCCTCTGGGGCCAACGTCCTGACTTTC
CASSQRWAGGASGANVLTF
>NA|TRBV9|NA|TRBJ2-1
TGTGCCAGCAGCCCCCAAAGTGATAGCTCCTACAATGAGCAGTTCTTC
CASSPQSDSSYNEQFF
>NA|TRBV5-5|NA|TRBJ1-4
TGTGCCAGCAGCTTGCCCAGGACGGCAACTAATGAAAAACTGTTTTTT
CASSLPRTATNEKLFF
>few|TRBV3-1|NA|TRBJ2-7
TGTGCCAGCAGCCAAGATTTTAACAGGGCTGCCTACGAGCAGTACTTC
CASSQDFNRAAYEQYF